This T cell receptor beta chain came from a study of blood T cell repertoires in COVID-19 (dated by TCRdb to the early 2020s). Background for the entire study: Samples covering the acute and convalescent phases of COVID-19 were provided by collaborators in the United States, Italy and Spain. The prospective study material was composed of cDNA or gDNA derived from T cells, B-cell-depleted T cells, or PBMCs. Subjects who had been exposed to COVID-19, were actively infected with it, or had recovered from it provided the deeply sampled blood TCRbeta repertoires that made up the dataset. A freely available public database, intended as a resource for researchers studying the immune response to SARS-CoV-2, is where the repertoires were released. The samples were drawn from two sources: the first 160 participants of the ongoing ImmuneRACE study, and 1,200 or so subjects contributed by 6 global collaborators. The sample metadata nearly always contained a de-identified subject ID, COVID-19 status, age in years and sex. Where HLA class I and class II types were available, the types were taken from metadata supplied by the sample provider, not from assay-based typing.

The CDR3 goes from the cysteine to the phenylalanine over 19 residues. Only the CDR3 region is kept as DNA, spanning 57 bases read in frame from base 1. As encoded in the germline V gene (reference sequence), CDR1 is MNHNY while CDR2 is SVGAGI. At the junction V is shortened by 6 bases and J by 1 base; bases outside the gene matches: 13. TCRbeta CDR3 regions were amplified from genomic DNA by means of the immunoSEQ Assay, a bias-controlled multiplex PCR. From the authors' description of their analysis: Nucleated cell counts per sample were estimated from amplification of reference gene primers within the assay. Sequence reads were collapsed and filtered to measure the absolute abundance of every unique TCRbeta CDR3 rearrangement. Productive Simpson clonality was computed per sample as the square root of Simpson's diversity index over productive rearrangements. TCRdb obtained this table from immuneACCESS and retained in-frame rearrangements with V and J assigned. These tables miss some clones; where compared with another copy, unresolved V genes account for less than half of the shortfall, and the remainder is unexplained. V and J calls and clone size are given by that table; D and trimming were obtained from the DNA. Here the sample has hundreds of thousands of clones; 85% to 90% occur a single time. The ten largest make up around 0.92% of the sample.

One collaborating source in Seattle enrolled patients during active infection and followed them longitudinally through the course of disease. Collaborating institutions collected whole blood in K2EDTA tubes following their own protocols. Collaborator samples were shipped for TCRbeta analysis as frozen whole blood, isolated PBMCs, or DNA extracted from either sample type. The full study reports these points: The quantity of clinical and demographic metadata differed by source and by participant and was supplied without curation.

As concerns this clone: The antigen it recognizes is unknown. No much larger clonotype is one base removed from it; base qualities were not supplied.

Sequencing was performed on peripheral blood. The sequence was collected from a man aged 18 to 35 with COVID-19, enrolled during active disease. The receptor chain draws on TRBV6-6 and TRBJ2-2; TRBD2 matches 11 bases in the middle. Read as DNA, the sequence is TGTGCCAGCAGCTCTAGCCCGGGACTAGCGGTTTTGAACACCGGGGAGCTGTTTTTT. Its translation reads: CASSSSPGLAVLNTGELFF.